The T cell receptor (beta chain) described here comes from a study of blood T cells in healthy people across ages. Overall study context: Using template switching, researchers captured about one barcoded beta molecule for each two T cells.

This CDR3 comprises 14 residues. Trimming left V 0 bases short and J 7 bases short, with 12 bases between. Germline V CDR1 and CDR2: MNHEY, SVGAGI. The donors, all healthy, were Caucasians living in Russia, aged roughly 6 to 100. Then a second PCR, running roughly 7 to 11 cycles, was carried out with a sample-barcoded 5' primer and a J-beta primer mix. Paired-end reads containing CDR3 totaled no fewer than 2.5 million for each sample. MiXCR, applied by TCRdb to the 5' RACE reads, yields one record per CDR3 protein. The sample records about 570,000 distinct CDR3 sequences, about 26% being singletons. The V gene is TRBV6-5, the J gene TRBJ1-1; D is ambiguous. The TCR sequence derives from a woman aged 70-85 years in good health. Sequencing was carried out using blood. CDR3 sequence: CASSYSWAGGEAFF. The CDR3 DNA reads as TGTGCCAGCAGTTACTCGTGGGCGGGAGGTGAAGCTTTCTTT.